Presented here are 5 T cell receptor beta chains from one specimen sequenced in a study of response to subunit inactivated influenza vaccine. TCRdb reanalysed the RT-PCR reads using MiXCR and keeps one entry per CDR3 protein. Of more than 450,000 distinct CDR3 sequences listed, roughly 8.2% were seen once; the top ten hold 13%. This specimen consisted of PBMCs from blood, obtained around 2 years after vaccination. Receptors were obtained from a man aged 50-75 years who received an inactivated influenza vaccine.

This clonotype was recorded at least ten times. The chain is built from TRBV20-1 and TRBJ2-3, with 10 bases fitting TRBD2. This CDR3 comprises 19 residues. V lost 1 base, J lost 0 bases, and 13 bases stayed unmatched. The germline V gene encodes CDR1 DFQATT and CDR2 SNEGSKA (reference sequence). CDR3 residues: CSARGRAGGPRYSTDTQYF. The CDR3 nucleotides are TGCAGTGCTAGAGGACGAGCGGGAGGGCCGAGATATAGCACAGATACGCAGTATTTT.

This chain connects TRBV12-3 or TRBV12-4 to TRBJ1-2; TRBD1 agrees at 10 bases. J gave up 5 bases and V 5 bases, and 5 bases lay outside the gene matches. The CDR3 runs 14 residues. The CDR3 coding sequence is TGTGCCAGCAGTCGAGGGGGACAGGGGTATGGCTACACCTTC. Its translation is CASSRGGQGYGYTF.

With regard to this clonotype: At one of its ends the junction is not consistent with the germline gene, which may arise from a read error. The CDR3 loop is CASSSHPKETQYF. CDR3 coding DNA: TGTGCTAGCAGCTCGCACCCTAAAGAGACCCAGTACTTC. V is TRBV7-7 and J is TRBJ2-5; D remains unclear. This CDR3 has 13 residues. Germline CDR1 is SSHAT and CDR2 is FNYEAQ (reference sequence).

The chain joins TRBV20-1 to TRBJ1-5; TRBD1 agrees at 7 bases. Germline CDR1 is DFQATT and CDR2 is SNEGSKA (reference sequence). Trimming took 3 bases from V and 6 from J; bases not matched to a gene: 5. The CDR3 consists of 13 residues. CDR3 sequence: CSASTGARQPQHF. CDR3 DNA: TGCAGTGCTAGTACAGGGGCGCGTCAGCCCCAGCATTTT.

This clonotype was recorded at least ten times. This chain joins TRBV4-1 and TRBJ1-5; TRBD1 matches 10 bases. V lost 3 bases to trimming and J lost 2 bases; unmatched junction nucleotides: 7. Germline CDR1 reads MGHRA; CDR2 reads YSYEKL. There are 17 residues in the CDR3. The CDR3 DNA is TGCGCCAGCAGCCAGACAGGGGGCGGCGACCGCAATCAGCCCCAGCATTTT. Protein: CASSQTGGGDRNQPQHF.